The 12 T cell receptor beta chains in this list originate from one sample, sequenced in a study of naive and memory T cell subsets. A UMI-containing oligonucleotide was joined by 3' ligation to the TCR cDNA template. The SP2 primer and nested alpha and beta constant region primers amplified ligated cDNA in four rounds. TCRdb reprocessed the 5' RACE reads with MiXCR, giving one entry per CDR3 protein. The table has 50,000 to 65,000 distinct CDR3 sequences, roughly 7.5% seen once. Receptors originate from a female donor in good health.

This clonotype was counted at least ten times. The chain couples TRBV12-5 to TRBJ1-1; 7 nucleotides agree with TRBD1. CDR3 length: 12 amino acids. The trim removed 5 bases at V and 6 bases at J, leaving 3 bases unmatched. Germline V gives CDR1 LGHNT, CDR2 FRNRAP. DNA of the CDR3: TGTGCTAGTGGTCGACAGGGATCTGAAGCTTTCTTT. The encoded protein is CASGRQGSEAFF.

V is TRBV5-1 and J is TRBJ2-5; TRBD1 might be the D (5 bases). V shed 4 bases and J shed 4 bases, with 17 bases lying between them. The length of the CDR3 is 15 residues. Germline lookup yields CDR1 SGHRS and CDR2 YFSETQ. CDR3 in amino acids: CASSLHQGLGETQYF. The CDR3 bases are TGCGCCAGCAGCCTTCATCAGGGCCTAGGAGAGACCCAGTACTTC.

This clonotype has ten or more counts. The V gene is TRBV7-9, the J gene TRBJ1-3, with TRBD1 as a possible D gene (6 bases). CDR1 and CDR2 from the germline V gene are SEHNR and FQNEAQ (reference sequence). The CDR3 has 14 amino acids. Deletions cut 2 bases from V and 2 bases from J, with 7 bases between. The CDR3: CASSLTGPGNTIYF. DNA of the CDR3: TGTGCCAGCAGCTTAACAGGGCCTGGAAACACCATATATTTT.

This clonotype appeared a few times. The V call is TRBV12-3 or TRBV12-4, the J call TRBJ1-1; D ambiguous. The germline V and J ends were trimmed by 3 bases and 0 bases, with 8 bases remaining between them. CDR3 length: 14 amino acids. DNA of the CDR3: TGTGCCAGCAGTTTCAACAGCATGAACACTGAAGCTTTCTTT. It specifies CASSFNSMNTEAFF.

The J gene is TRBJ1-6, the V gene TRBV5-4; D possibly corresponds to TRBD1 (5 bases). V dropped 5 bases and J dropped 10 bases, with 10 bases sitting between them. The germline gives CDR1 SGHNT, CDR2 YYREEE (reference sequence). The CDR3 has 12 amino acids. In nucleotides, the CDR3 is TGTGCCAGCAGAGGGGTCGACTCACCCCTCCACTTT. Translation gives CASRGVDSPLHF.

This clonotype was seen only once. This chain links TRBV7-3 with TRBJ2-2; 10 nucleotides align to TRBD2. Losses at the gene ends were 0 bases for V and 1 base for J; bases not matched to a gene: 5. The CDR3 is made up of 18 amino acids. Germline values: CDR1 SGHTA, CDR2 FQGTGA. CDR3 sequence reads: CASSLTSGGAMNTGELFF. CDR3 bases: TGTGCCAGCAGCTTAACAAGCGGGGGGGCAATGAACACCGGGGAGCTGTTTTTT.

This clonotype was detected only a few times. The V gene is TRBV11-1, the J gene TRBJ2-3; D is unresolved. Germline CDR1 reads SGHAT; CDR2 reads FQDESV (reference sequence). V lost 3 bases to trimming and J lost 2 bases, with 3 bases between them. This CDR3 comprises 12 residues. CDR3 loop: CASSFPTDTQYF. In DNA, the CDR3 is TGTGCCAGCAGCTTTCCCACAGATACGCAGTATTTT.

This clonotype was counted only a few times. This sequence joins TRBV12-3 or TRBV12-4 and TRBJ2-7, with D perhaps TRBD1 or TRBD2 (5 bases each). The CDR3 has 15 residues. V was cut by 3 bases and J by 0 bases, with 12 bases left in between. CDR3 sequence: CASSLALGTSYEQYF. The CDR3 coding sequence is TGTGCCAGCAGTTTGGCTTTAGGGACCTCCTACGAGCAGTACTTC.

In its sample, this clonotype was seen a few times. J is TRBJ2-1 and V is TRBV6-5; D gene uncertain. Deletions cut 5 bases from V and 6 bases from J, with 14 bases between. This CDR3 spans 14 amino acids. Germline V gene data show CDR1 as MNHEY and CDR2 as SVGAGI. CDR3 in DNA: TGTGCCAGCAGTCGAACGAGTGAAGGCAATGAGCAGTTCTTC. Translation: CASSRTSEGNEQFF.

This clonotype was recorded a few times. The rearrangement links TRBV4-2 to TRBJ2-6; TRBD1 matches at 10 bases. The CDR3 sequence is 18 residues long. The germline gives CDR1 LGHNA, CDR2 YNFKEQ. V lost 1 base, J lost 0 bases, and 3 bases stayed unmatched. The CDR3 protein is CASSQGGTGDSGANVLTF. As DNA, the CDR3 is TGTGCCAGCAGCCAAGGAGGGACAGGGGACTCTGGGGCCAACGTCCTGACTTTC.

The CDR3 DNA is TGTGCCAGCAGTCCGACCCAGAGGGCCCAGTACTTC. Translation: CASSPTQRAQYF. The gene calls are TRBV6-2 or TRBV6-3 and TRBJ2-5; possibly TRBD2 for D (5 bases). The CDR3 runs 12 residues. The germline CDR1 and CDR2 sequences are MNHEY and SVGEGT. Trimming shortened V by 5 bases and J by 9 bases, and 13 bases separated the two germline ends.

This clonotype was seen repeatedly, ten times or more. This chain connects TRBV5-1 to TRBJ2-7; 8 bases are a match to TRBD1. The length of the CDR3 is 14 residues. Germline lookup yields CDR1 SGHRS and CDR2 YFSETQ. With V trimmed by 4 bases and J by 4 bases, 7 bases remained unmatched. For the CDR3, the DNA is TGCGCCAGCAGCGTTCCGGGACAGGAGTACGAGCAGTACTTC. It yields the protein CASSVPGQEYEQYF.